This T cell receptor (beta chain) was observed in a study of blood T cell repertoires in COVID-19. Study background: Acute-phase and convalescent COVID-19 samples originated in the United States, Italy and Spain. T cells, B-cell-depleted T cells, or PBMCs provided the cDNA or gDNA that served as material.

Authors' processing steps: Researchers report that nucleated cell counts were estimated from reference gene primer amplification. Here immunoSEQ multiplex PCR was the method, and the copy in TCRdb shows in-frame clones only, minus some. V, J and clone size reflect that table, while D and trimming were determined from the DNA. The table lists 150,000 to 190,000 clones, about 85% of them singletons. In Seattle, patients joined the study during active infection and were tracked longitudinally. The V gene's germline CDR1 is LGHDT and CDR2 YNNKEL (reference sequence). V lost 4 bases and J lost 0, with 16 bases in between. This CDR3 region has 17 residues.

The gene calls are TRBV3-1 (or the pseudogene TRBV3-2) and TRBJ1-3, with D maybe TRBD1 (5 bases). This clonotype originated in a woman aged 55-69 years with COVID-19, enrolled during active disease. Sequences were obtained from peripheral blood. The chain's CDR3 is CASSLGGHIISGNTIYF. CDR3 DNA: TGTGCCAGCAGCCTCGGTGGACATATAATCTCTGGAAACACCATATATTTT.